These 15 T cell receptor beta chains came from one sample sequenced in a study of T cell clones after liver transplantation. The method was immunoSEQ multiplex PCR; TCRdb's version includes in-frame clones alone and lacks a portion of them. The profile covers tens of thousands of clones, with nearly 95% appearing a single time and 0.75% to 1% taken by the ten largest. Sequencing used CD4+ T cells from blood, obtained approximately 27 months after liver transplant. The receptors here all came from a human patient who received a liver transplant. The graft donor may have contributed some T cells.

V and J are TRBV18 and TRBJ2-5, with TRBD2 matching 7 bases. The CDR3 consists of 13 residues. CDR1 is KGHSH and CDR2 is LQKENI in the germline V gene. The junction had 6 bases not matched to a gene; V was cut back by 6 bases and J by 5 bases. The chain's CDR3 is CASSPGGDETQYF. Here the CDR3 DNA reads TGTGCCAGCTCCCCGGGGGGAGACGAGACCCAGTACTTC.

The chain combines TRBV2 with TRBJ2-1, with TRBD2 identical over 15 bases. The CDR3 runs 20 residues. V lost 0 bases to trimming and J lost 7 bases; unmatched junction nucleotides: 13. Germline V gives CDR1 SNHLY, CDR2 FYNNEI. The CDR3 sequence is CASSEALGPGLAGGRNEQFF. CDR3 nucleotide sequence: TGTGCCAGCAGTGAAGCGCTCGGACCGGGACTAGCGGGAGGAAGGAATGAGCAGTTCTTC.

This clone has a handful of counts. This chain links TRBV14 with TRBJ1-1; D remains unclear. Germline V gives CDR1 SGHDN, CDR2 FVKESK. V was trimmed by 1 base and J by 0 bases, leaving 3 bases between them. The CDR3 has 13 residues. CDR3 sequence reads: CASSQVMNTEAFF. CDR3 coding DNA: TGTGCCAGCAGCCAAGTGATGAACACTGAAGCTTTCTTT.

This rearrangement joins TRBV6-5 to TRBJ2-7, with 9 bases that match TRBD1. J lost 7 bases, V lost 0 bases, and 10 bases had no gene match. This CDR3 is 16 amino acids long. In germline, CDR1 is MNHEY, CDR2 SVGAGI. The CDR3 sequence is CASSYSRGTGSREQYF. The CDR3 DNA reads as TGTGCCAGCAGTTACTCACGCGGGACAGGGTCTCGAGAGCAGTACTTC.

CDR3 sequence: CASSRPGLAETYEQYF. CDR3 coding DNA: TGCGCCAGCAGCCGCCCTGGGCTAGCGGAAACCTACGAGCAGTACTTC. The chain uses TRBV4-1 and TRBJ2-7; 7 positions match TRBD2. CDR1 and CDR2 (germline): MGHRA, YSYEKL. After removal of 4 bases from V and 2 bases from J, the junction contained 11 bases not matched to a gene. The CDR3 has 16 residues.

The V gene is TRBV13, the J gene TRBJ1-1; D gene uncertain. CDR3 size: 13 residues. Germline V gene data show CDR1 as PRHDT and CDR2 as FYEKMQ (reference sequence). The ends were cut back, 4 bases at V and 6 bases at J, with 12 bases in the middle. DNA of the CDR3: TGTGCCAGCAGCTACGACGCCTTCGCTGAAGCTTTCTTT. It encodes CASSYDAFAEAFF.

The rearrangement links TRBV7-9 to TRBJ1-4, with a tentative D call TRBD1 (6 bases). This CDR3 is 14 amino acids long. Germline V gene data show CDR1 as SEHNR and CDR2 as FQNEAQ (reference sequence). V shed 5 bases and J shed 5 bases, with 12 bases lying between them. CDR3 sequence reads: CASSAGGANEKLFF. The CDR3 DNA reads TGTGCCAGCAGCGCCGGGGGGGCAAATGAAAAACTGTTTTTT.

The rearrangement joins TRBV18 to TRBJ2-7; D not resolved. The CDR3 length is 13 residues. CDR1 is KGHSH, CDR2 LQKENI, per germline. V was cut by 2 bases and J by 3 bases, with 8 bases left in between. The CDR3: CASSPSTLYEQYF. The CDR3 DNA sequence: TGTGCCAGCTCACCATCTACTCTCTACGAGCAGTACTTC.

This clone was seen only once. This chain joins TRBV7-7 and TRBJ2-1; 10 bases are shared with TRBD2. V lost 1 base and J lost 6; bases outside the gene matches: 6. This CDR3 region has 16 residues. In germline, CDR1 is SSHAT, CDR2 FNYEAQ (reference sequence). Written as DNA, the CDR3 is TGTGCCAGCAGCTTAGGGTTGTCTAGCGGGAGCAATGAGCAGTTCTTC. Translating it yields CASSLGLSSGSNEQFF.

V gene TRBV6-1 combines with J gene TRBJ2-3, with D possibly matching TRBD2 (5 bases). The length of the CDR3 is 13 residues. V was trimmed by 8 bases and J by 5 bases, leaving 14 bases between them. Germline loops: CDR1 MNHNS, CDR2 SASEGT. CDR3 sequence: CASERRFGDTQYF. The CDR3 region has the DNA TGTGCCAGCGAGCGGAGATTCGGAGATACGCAGTATTTT.

As DNA, the CDR3 is TGTGCCAGCATAATTGGGACAGGGGTCAATGAGCAGTTCTTC. It specifies CASIIGTGVNEQFF. V usage is TRBV2 and J usage is TRBJ2-1; 10 nucleotides agree with TRBD1. The CDR3 extends over 14 amino acids. V dropped 7 bases and J dropped 6; count of bases not matched to a gene: 6. Germline V gene data show CDR1 as SNHLY and CDR2 as FYNNEI.

The chain has TRBV18 and TRBJ2-7, with 8 nucleotides matching TRBD1. The CDR3 spans 15 residues. CDR1 is KGHSH and CDR2 is LQKENI in the germline V gene. The V and J ends lost 3 bases and 4 bases, in that order; junction bases with no gene match: 8. CDR3 coding DNA: TGTGCCAGCTCACCGCCGGACAGGGTAGGTTACGAGCAGTACTTC. Amino acid sequence: CASSPPDRVGYEQYF.

In its sample, this clone was seen once. The J gene is TRBJ2-1, the V gene TRBV2, with D uncertain. This CDR3 is 14 amino acids long. The germline V and J ends were trimmed by 2 bases and 2 bases, with 7 bases remaining between them. CDR1 is SNHLY, CDR2 FYNNEI, per germline. Written as DNA, the CDR3 is TGTGCCAGCAGTGAACTGTCGACCTACAATGAGCAGTTCTTC. Its protein is CASSELSTYNEQFF.

The chain has TRBV6-5 and TRBJ1-1; maybe TRBD1 (6 bases). The CDR3 is 16 residues long. CDR1 MNHEY and CDR2 SVGAGI come from the germline V gene. Trimming removed 0 bases at V and 1 base at J, with 12 bases between. The DNA for the CDR3 is TGTGCCAGCAGTTACTCGTTGGGCAGGGGGAACACTGAAGCTTTCTTT. It translates to CASSYSLGRGNTEAFF.

The J gene is TRBJ2-2, the V gene TRBV29-1; D call uncertain. The CDR3 totals 13 residues. V was trimmed by 4 bases and J by 1 base, leaving 7 bases between them. Germline V gives CDR1 SQVTM, CDR2 ANQGSEA. Here the CDR3 reads CSVGHRNTGELFF. As DNA, the CDR3 is TGCAGCGTTGGCCACAGGAACACCGGGGAGCTGTTTTTT.